The source of this TCR beta chain is a study of blood T cell repertoires in COVID-19. With respect to this clone: The junction departs from germline at one end; a sequencing error may be responsible.

This CDR3 is 12 amino acids long. Germline CDR1 reads SGHDT; CDR2 reads YYEEEE. Clones were read by immunoSEQ multiplex PCR, and TCRdb kept only the in-frame ones, dropping some. The table records 320,000 or so clones, over 75% of them present only once. The sample was PBMCs or T cells enriched from blood (not recorded which). The gene calls are TRBV5-6 and TRBJ2-7; the D is unclear. This TCR came from a man aged 25-45 years who had recovered from COVID-19. The DNA of the CDR3 is TGTGCCAGCAGCTTGTCGTCCTTCGAGCAGTACTTC. Its translation is CASSLSSFEQYF.